This T cell receptor (beta chain) was found in a study of cytomegalovirus exposure and HLA in healthy donors. This CDR3 comprises 15 residues. Germline V gene data show CDR1 as SEHNR and CDR2 as FQNEAQ (reference sequence). PCR used 60 Vbeta primers and 13 Jbeta primers. Using immunoSEQ multiplex PCR, the repertoire was profiled, and TCRdb retains in-frame clones only, with some absent. The repertoire holds 150,000 to 200,000 clones, with approximately 82% as singletons. On this clone itself: Its matching antigen is unknown.

The study's findings and limits: TCR beta sequences numbering under 20,000 were associated with HLA alleles at 0.05 false discovery rate in a later analysis. The study recorded more than 150 TCR beta chains that were cytomegalovirus-associated.

V gene TRBV7-9 combines with J gene TRBJ2-2; D is perhaps TRBD2 (6 bases). Sequenced sample: PBMCs. The source is a woman aged 25 to 39 in good health and CMV-seronegative. The CDR3 sequence is CSINRDLRNTGELFF. The CDR3 DNA is TGTTCCATCAACCGGGACTTGCGGAACACCGGGGAGCTGTTTTTT.